This passage covers 3 T cell receptor beta chains from one sample sequenced in a study of blood T cell repertoires in COVID-19. The assay was immunoSEQ multiplex PCR, and TCRdb's table has in-frame clones only and misses some. The sample carries about 140,000 clones, under 90% recorded once. Sequencing was done on a sample of PBMCs or T cells enriched from blood (not recorded which). The receptors stem from a woman aged 18-29 years who had been exposed to COVID-19.

The V and J genes are TRBV10-3 and TRBJ2-1, with TRBD2 matching over 9 bases. Germline CDR1 reads ENHRY; CDR2 reads SYGVKD. The CDR3 has 15 residues. Losses at the gene ends were 5 bases for V and 2 bases for J; bases not matched to a gene: 4. As DNA, the CDR3 is TGTGCCATCAGTAAAGCGGGAGGCACCTACAATGAGCAGTTCTTC. It yields the protein CAISKAGGTYNEQFF.

The chain carries TRBV9 and TRBJ1-3, with no clear D. Trimming pared 3 bases from V and 2 bases from J, leaving 6 bases between. CDR1 is SGDLS, CDR2 YYNGEE, per germline. This CDR3 contains 13 residues. CDR3 in DNA: TGTGCCAGCAGCGACTTCGCTGGAAACACCATATATTTT. Translated: CASSDFAGNTIYF.

The V gene is TRBV7-9, the J gene TRBJ1-2, with D perhaps TRBD1 (6 bases). Germline V gene sequence: CDR1 SEHNR, CDR2 FQNEAQ (reference sequence). V was shortened by 2 bases and J by 2 bases, with 12 bases between the two germline ends. The CDR3 length is 15 residues. Here the CDR3 DNA reads TGTGCCAGCAGCTTACCTCTAGGGGGAAACTATGGCTACACCTTC. It is translated as CASSLPLGGNYGYTF.